The present TCR beta chain was sequenced within a study of CD8 T cells in Susac syndrome. It was with random hexamers that about 0.45 to 1 ug RNA was reverse transcribed. Via MiXCR, TCRdb re-called the immunoSEQ multiplex PCR reads, giving one row per CDR3 protein. Seen here are fewer than 200,000 distinct CDR3 sequences, approximately 95% observed once, and the top ten hold 0.15% to 0.2%. The germline CDR1 and CDR2 sequences are DFQATT and SNEGSKA (reference sequence). With V trimmed by 4 bases and J by 6 bases, 10 bases remained unmatched. The CDR3 is 15 residues long. The chain has TRBV20-1 and TRBJ2-1; 9 positions match TRBD1. This receptor was obtained from a human donor with multiple sclerosis. Sequencing used CD8+ T cells from PBMCs. In nucleotides, the CDR3 is TGCAGTGCTATCCCGGGACAGGGAAGGTTCAATGAGCAGTTCTTC. Its protein is CSAIPGQGRFNEQFF.